This TCR beta chain originates from a study of OX40 agonist ivuxolimab in advanced cancers. At the level of the study: The study gave patients intravenous ivuxolimab at 0.01 to 10 mg/kg every 2 weeks. Prior anti-PD-1, anti-PD-L1 or anti-CTLA-4 therapy was allowed; 40% to 50% had some. Overall study results and limits: Partial responders at 0.1-3.0 mg/kg had among the lowest clonal expansion. On average, CD8+ T cells had more expanded clones than CD4+.

With 6 bases removed from V and 6 bases from J, the gap between germline ends came to 18 bases. Germline CDR1 reads MNHNS; CDR2 reads SASEGT. The length of the CDR3 is 14 residues. Only in-frame clones appear in the TCRdb table, and some are missing; sequencing was by immunoSEQ multiplex PCR. The sample yields about 60,000 clones, approximately 80% seen once. This clone was seen only once. Antigen: not known. The receptor was derived from an adult with an advanced solid tumor such as melanoma, head and neck, liver or kidney cancer. The source was CD4+ or CD8+ T cells sorted from blood, collected in a trial of the OX40 agonist ivuxolimab. V gene TRBV6-1 combines with J gene TRBJ2-7, with D possibly matching TRBD2 (5 bases). In nucleotides, the CDR3 is TGTGCCAGCAGGAAGAGGGCCGAGGGTTCCGAGCAGTACTTC. This encodes CASRKRAEGSEQYF.